The present T cell receptor (beta chain) was sequenced within a study of blood T cell repertoires in COVID-19. Across the study: Italy, Spain and the United States were the sources of the convalescent and acute COVID-19 samples. T cells, B-cell-depleted T cells, or PBMCs provided the cDNA or gDNA that served as material.

How the authors handled the data: From reference gene primer amplification, estimates of nucleated cell counts were derived. Assay used: immunoSEQ multiplex PCR; TCRdb lists only in-frame clones, some missing. V and J calls and clone size are given by that table; D and trimming were obtained from the DNA. The sample carries under 250,000 clones, 83% recorded once. V lost 4 bases and J 1 base, leaving 10 bases between the germline ends. The CDR3 consists of 14 residues. CDR1 LGHDT and CDR2 YNNKEL come from the germline V gene (reference sequence). Material: peripheral blood. The rearrangement links TRBV3-1 (or the pseudogene TRBV3-2) to TRBJ1-2; D is unresolved. The TCR sequence derives from a man over 45 with active or convalescent COVID-19. The DNA of the CDR3 is TGTGCCAGCAGCCCGAGAGGGAGTAACTATGGCTACACCTTC. Its translation: CASSPRGSNYGYTF.